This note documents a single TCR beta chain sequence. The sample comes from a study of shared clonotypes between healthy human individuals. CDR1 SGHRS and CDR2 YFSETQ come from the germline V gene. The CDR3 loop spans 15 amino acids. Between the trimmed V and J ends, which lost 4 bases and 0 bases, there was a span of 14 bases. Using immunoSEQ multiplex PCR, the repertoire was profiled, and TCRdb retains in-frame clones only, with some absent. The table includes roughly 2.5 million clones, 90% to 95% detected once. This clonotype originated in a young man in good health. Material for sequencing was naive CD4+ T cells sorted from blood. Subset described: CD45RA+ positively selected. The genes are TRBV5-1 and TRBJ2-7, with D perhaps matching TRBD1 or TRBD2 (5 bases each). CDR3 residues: CASSRDGTSSYEQYF. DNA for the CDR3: TGCGCCAGCAGCCGGGACGGGACGAGCTCCTACGAGCAGTACTTC.